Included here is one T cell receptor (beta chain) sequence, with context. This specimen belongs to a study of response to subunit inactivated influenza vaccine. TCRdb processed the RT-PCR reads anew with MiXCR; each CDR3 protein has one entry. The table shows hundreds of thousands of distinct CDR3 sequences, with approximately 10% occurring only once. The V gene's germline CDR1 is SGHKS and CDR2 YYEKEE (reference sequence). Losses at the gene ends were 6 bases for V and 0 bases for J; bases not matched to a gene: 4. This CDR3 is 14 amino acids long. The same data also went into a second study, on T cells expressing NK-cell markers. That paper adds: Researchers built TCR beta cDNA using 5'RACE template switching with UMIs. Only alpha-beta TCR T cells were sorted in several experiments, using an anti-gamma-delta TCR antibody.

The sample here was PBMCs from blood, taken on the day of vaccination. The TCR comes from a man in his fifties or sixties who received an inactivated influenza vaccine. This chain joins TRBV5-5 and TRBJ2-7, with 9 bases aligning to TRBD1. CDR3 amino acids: CASIGQGTSYEQYF. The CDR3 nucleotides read TGTGCCAGCATCGGACAGGGGACCTCCTACGAGCAGTACTTC.